These T cell receptor beta chains were read from a single sample in a study of T cells in Graves' hyperthyroidism and ophthalmopathy. Via MiXCR, TCRdb re-called the multiplex PCR reads, giving one row per CDR3 protein. The table has some 800,000 distinct CDR3 sequences, 38% seen once; the top ten hold over 8%. The specimen sequenced was blood. All receptors derive from a man in his late teens or twenties with Graves' hyperthyroidism. The CDR3 runs from the conserved cysteine through the conserved F or W. The D gene is left open where the match is weak. The size field is filled for only some rows; it gives once, few, many or a size class.

>TRBJ1-4|few|TRBV2|NA
CASSPMGTNEKLFF
TGTGCCAGCAGCCCCATGGGAACTAATGAAAAACTGTTTTTT
>TRBJ2-5|NA|TRBV4-1|NA
CASSQGRTTETQYF
TGCGCCAGCAGCCAAGGCCGGACTACAGAGACCCAGTACTTC
>TRBJ1-1|NA|TRBV7-9|NA
CASSLGTAWDTEAFF
TGTGCCAGCAGCTTAGGAACAGCATGGGACACTGAAGCTTTCTTT
>TRBJ2-3|NA|TRBV7-8|TRBD2
CASSLAGGTTDTQYF
TGTGCCAGCAGCCTAGCGGGGGGGACCACAGATACGCAGTATTTT
>TRBJ1-5|many|TRBV20-1|NA
CSARDKASQHF
TGCAGTGCTAGAGATAAGGCGTCCCAGCATTTT
>TRBJ2-5|many|TRBV7-2|NA
CASSAWTGQETQYF
TGTGCCAGCAGCGCCTGGACGGGACAAGAGACCCAGTACTTC
>TRBJ1-1|NA|TRBV24-1|NA
CATSDLSEAFF
TGTGCCACCAGTGATTTGAGTGAAGCTTTCTTT
>TRBJ1-4|many|TRBV20-1|NA
CSVRTVEKLFF
TGCAGTGTACGGACAGTTGAAAAACTGTTTTTT
>TRBJ1-3|many|TRBV10-3|NA
CAISESNTLGGNTIYF
TGTGCCATCAGTGAGTCGAACACCTTGGGAGGAAACACCATATATTTT
>TRBJ1-2|NA|TRBV20-1|NA
CSARDQEGEPF
TGCAGTGCTAGAGATCAGGAGGGAGAGCCCTTC
>TRBJ2-5|few|TRBV12-3/TRBV12-4|NA
CASSFKVQETQYF
TGTGCCAGCAGTTTTAAGGTCCAAGAGACCCAGTACTTC
>TRBJ2-7|NA|TRBV12-3/TRBV12-4|NA
CASRQMGVYEQYF
TGTGCCAGCAGGCAAATGGGGGTCTACGAGCAGTACTTC
>TRBJ2-5|few|TRBV19|TRBD1
CASSARAPGQGFRQETQYF
TGTGCCAGTAGTGCTAGAGCCCCGGGACAGGGATTCCGCCAAGAGACCCAGTACTTC
>TRBJ2-7|NA|TRBV10-3|NA
CAISESEGGGQYF
TGTGCCATCAGTGAGTCGGAGGGGGGCGGGCAGTACTTC
>TRBJ1-1|NA|TRBV27|NA
CASSLTGQMNTEAFF
TGTGCCAGCAGTTTGACGGGGCAGATGAACACTGAAGCTTTCTTT
>TRBJ2-5|many|TRBV7-9|NA
CASSLWAGPVAAQYF
TGTGCCAGCAGCTTATGGGCGGGGCCAGTAGCGGCCCAGTACTTC
>TRBJ1-1|few|TRBV9|NA
CASSVPTGTEAFF
TGTGCCAGCAGCGTCCCCACAGGGACGGAAGCTTTCTTT
>TRBJ2-2|many|TRBV19|TRBD2
CASSTGLAANTGELFF
TGTGCCAGTAGTACGGGACTAGCGGCTAACACCGGGGAGCTGTTTTTT
>TRBJ2-7|NA|TRBV20-1|NA
CSASSDPASEQYF
TGCAGTGCTAGTTCCGACCCAGCAAGCGAGCAGTACTTC
>TRBJ2-5|NA|TRBV7-9|NA
CASSFIQGVKTQYF
TGTGCCAGCAGTTTCATTCAGGGCGTAAAGACCCAGTACTTC
>TRBJ1-2|NA|TRBV20-1|NA
CSASMGGAGYTF
TGCAGTGCTAGCATGGGAGGGGCGGGCTACACCTTC
>TRBJ2-2|NA|TRBV5-1|NA
CASSAAGAPNTGELFF
TGCGCCAGCAGCGCGGCCGGGGCTCCGAACACCGGGGAGCTGTTTTTT
>TRBJ2-7|many|TRBV15|NA
CATATDSSYEQYF
TGTGCCACCGCTACGGACAGCTCCTACGAGCAGTACTTC
>TRBJ1-5|many|TRBV7-9|NA
CASGRAGGDQPQHF
TGTGCCAGCGGCCGTGCGGGGGGGGATCAGCCCCAGCATTTT
>TRBJ2-7|many|TRBV29-1|NA
CSVVAGESYEQYF
TGCAGCGTTGTGGCAGGGGAATCCTACGAGCAGTACTTC
>TRBJ2-2|NA|TRBV10-3|NA
CAISESQGRIGELFF
TGTGCCATCAGTGAGTCGCAGGGGAGGATCGGGGAGCTGTTTTTT
>TRBJ1-1|NA|TRBV15|TRBD1
CATRQGVDTEAFF
TGTGCCACCCGACAGGGGGTCGACACTGAAGCTTTCTTT
>TRBJ1-5|NA|TRBV19|NA
CASSIDLTVNQPQHF
TGTGCCAGTAGTATAGACCTGACAGTAAATCAGCCCCAGCATTTT
>TRBJ1-2|many|TRBV4-1|TRBD1
CASSRGQVYTF
TGCGCCAGCAGCCGGGGACAGGTGTACACCTTC
>TRBJ1-5|many|TRBV15|NA
CATSRDIRVNQPQHF
TGTGCCACCAGCAGAGATATCCGCGTCAATCAGCCCCAGCATTTT
>TRBJ1-6|NA|TRBV29-1|NA
CSLVKGGDSPLHF
TGCAGCCTTGTCAAAGGGGGAGATTCACCCCTCCACTTT
>TRBJ1-2|few|TRBV20-1|NA
CSAKPGTGDYGYTF
TGCAGTGCTAAACCAGGGACGGGTGACTATGGCTACACCTTC
>TRBJ1-1|NA|TRBV9|NA
CASSVEYGENTEAFF
TGTGCCAGCAGCGTAGAATACGGGGAGAACACTGAAGCTTTCTTT